Following are 6 T cell receptor beta chains from one sample sequenced in a study of T cells after yellow fever vaccination. TCRdb ran MiXCR on the 5' RACE reads and lists one entry per CDR3 protein. In the table there are nearly 550,000 distinct CDR3 sequences, 15% to 20% of which are singletons. The sample consisted of PBMCs, taken 15 days after the yellow fever booster vaccination. These receptors came from a man aged 30-40 years who received the YFV17D yellow fever vaccine.

A remark on this clonotype: Here the CDR3 omits its conserved ending phenylalanine or tryptophan, so a read error is the likely source. The chain employs TRBV5-1 and TRBJ2-7; D perhaps matches TRBD2 (6 bases). The CDR3 contains 15 residues. From germline, CDR1 is SGHRS and CDR2 YFSETQ. V was trimmed by 0 bases and J by 1 base, leaving 11 bases between them. CDR3: CASSLAPGDSYEQYS. CDR3 in DNA: TGCGCCAGCAGCTTGGCCCCGGGGGATTCCTACGAGCAGTACTCC.

This clonotype was detected only a few times. The chain combines TRBV13 with TRBJ2-6, with D uncertain. The CDR3 extends over 15 amino acids. The V gene's germline CDR1 is PRHDT and CDR2 FYEKMQ (reference sequence). V lost 2 bases and J lost 4, with 9 bases in between. CDR3 amino acids: CASSLLSYGANVLTF. As DNA, the CDR3 is TGTGCCAGCAGCTTATTGTCCTACGGGGCCAACGTCCTGACTTTC.

The rearrangement joins TRBV7-9 to TRBJ2-3, with 7 bases identical to TRBD1. The germline V gene encodes CDR1 SEHNR and CDR2 FQNEAQ (reference sequence). There are 16 residues in the CDR3. With 5 bases clipped from V and 3 bases from J, the junction kept 11 bases outside the gene matches. CDR3 in DNA: TGTGCCAGCAGCGTCCTCCGGGACAGAAATACAGATACGCAGTATTTT. The encoded protein is CASSVLRDRNTDTQYF. Combining the CDR3 with reference TRBV7-9 and TRBJ2-3 gives the whole variable domain DTGVSQNPRHKITKRGQNVTFRCDPISEHNRLYWYRQTLGQGPEFLTYFQNEAQLEKSRLLSDRFSAERPKGSFSTLEIQRTEQGDSAMYLCASSVLRDRNTDTQYFGPGTRLTVL.

V gene TRBV6-1 combines with J gene TRBJ2-7; D possibly corresponds to TRBD1 (6 bases). Trimming pared 7 bases from V and 0 bases from J, leaving 13 bases between. Looked up from germline, CDR1 is MNHNS and CDR2 is SASEGT. The CDR3 contains 14 residues. The CDR3 here is CASISGGSSYEQYF. For the CDR3, the DNA is TGTGCCAGCATCTCTGGGGGCAGCTCCTACGAGCAGTACTTC.

V and J are TRBV10-2 and TRBJ1-1; D not resolved. This CDR3 is built from 13 residues. CDR1 and CDR2 from the germline V gene are WSHSY and SAAADI. Trimming pared 4 bases from V and 1 base from J, leaving 7 bases between. The CDR3 region has the DNA TGCGCCAGCAGTGGACTGACGAACACTGAAGCTTTCTTT. It codes for CASSGLTNTEAFF.

The rearrangement links TRBV20-1 to TRBJ1-1; D not certain. The germline V gene encodes CDR1 DFQATT and CDR2 SNEGSKA (reference sequence). The CDR3 contains 15 residues. Trimming took 0 bases from V and 7 from J, leaving 18 bases between them. The CDR3 region has the DNA TGCAGTGCTAGAGATCGGGGAACAGTTTTAGGTGAAGCTTTCTTT. Amino acids: CSARDRGTVLGEAFF.